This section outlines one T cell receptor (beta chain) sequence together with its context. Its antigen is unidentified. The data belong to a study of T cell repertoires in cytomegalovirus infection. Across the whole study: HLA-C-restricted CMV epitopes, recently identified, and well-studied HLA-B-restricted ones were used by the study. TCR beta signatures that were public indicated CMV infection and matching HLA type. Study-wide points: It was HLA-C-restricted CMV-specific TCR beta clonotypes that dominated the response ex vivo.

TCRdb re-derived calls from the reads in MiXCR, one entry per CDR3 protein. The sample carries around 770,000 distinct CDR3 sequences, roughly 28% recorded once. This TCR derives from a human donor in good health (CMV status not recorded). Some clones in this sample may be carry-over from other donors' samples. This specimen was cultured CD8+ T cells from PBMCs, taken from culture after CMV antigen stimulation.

The CDR3 bases are TGTGCCAGCAGCGACTTGCCGGCGGGGCAGTATTTT. This codes for CASSDLPAGQYF. The rearrangement joins TRBV12-3 or TRBV12-4 to TRBJ2-3, with D tentatively TRBD2 (5 bases). The CDR3 spans 12 residues. Trimming left V 6 bases short and J 11 bases short, with 15 bases between.